The clone carrying this TCR beta chain was seen more than once but under ten times. Antigen specificity is unknown. PBMC libraries mostly used 400 to 550 ng of input genomic DNA, with six replicates per sample. Sequenced by immunoSEQ multiplex PCR; TCRdb stores in-frame clones only, minus some. This table holds 12,000 to 15,000 clones, less than 75% found once. This specimen belongs to a study of neoadjuvant anti-PD-1 for oral cavity cancer. Across the study: Patients mostly received three to four biweekly nivolumab doses at 3 mg/kg before surgery. Patients without progression received a fourth nivolumab dose around day 43, then surgical resection on days 50-56. Overall study results and limits: TCR analyses covered only a few patients per response group.

The CDR3 has 12 residues. The germline V gene has CDR1 MDHEN and CDR2 SYDVKM. Trimming removed 8 bases from V and 2 bases from J, with 9 bases in between. The material was PBMCs, obtained before nivolumab (anti-PD-1) treatment. This TCR derives from a person aged 40 to 85 with oral cavity squamous cell carcinoma. The chain couples TRBV28 to TRBJ1-2, with D possibly being TRBD1 (5 bases). CDR3 residues: CASGGANYGYTF. CDR3 DNA: TGTGCCAGCGGTGGGGCCAACTATGGCTACACCTTC.